The present entry profiles one T cell receptor (beta chain) with its context. This entry comes from a study of blood T cell repertoires in COVID-19. Study-level background: Spain, Italy and the United States supplied samples that represented acute and convalescent COVID-19. T cells, B-cell-depleted T cells, or PBMCs supplied cDNA or gDNA.

Seattle's enrolled individuals joined amid active infection and were then monitored longitudinally. The CDR3 sequence is 15 residues long. After removal of 5 bases from V and 4 bases from J, the junction contained 9 bases not matched to a gene. Germline CDR1 SGHAT, CDR2 FQNNGV. Produced via immunoSEQ multiplex PCR; TCRdb's table is partial and in-frame only. The sample has 25,000 to 35,000 clones; 88% are singletons. Sequenced sample: peripheral blood. The chain carries TRBV11-2 and TRBJ2-7; 9 positions match TRBD1. The clonotype originates from a man aged 55 to 70 with COVID-19, enrolled during active disease. CDR3 loop: CASSPLDRGAYEQYF. CDR3 nucleotides: TGTGCCAGCAGCCCCCTGGACAGGGGTGCTTACGAGCAGTACTTC.